Below are 18 T cell receptor beta chains sequenced from a single sample in a study of B cell selection in AIRE deficiency (dated by TCRdb to between 2018 and 2020). The library was generated by the immunoSEQ multiplex PCR assay. Sourced from immuneACCESS, this table was stored by TCRdb with only in-frame sequences that have V and J called. A share of the clones is absent; for the studies checked, an unresolved V gene accounts for under half, and the remainder has no known explanation. The sample includes roughly 22,000 clones, with less than 95% observed a single time. The top ten hold about 2% of the sample. For sorting, regulatory T cells were defined as CD4+CD25hiCD127low/negative cells. The sequenced material came from Tregs sorted from PBMCs. These receptors were obtained from a human donor with AIRE deficiency.

The chain recombines TRBV10-3 with TRBJ1-2; 7 nucleotides line up with TRBD1. Germline-derived CDR1 and CDR2 are ENHRY and SYGVKD. The V and J ends lost 4 bases and 2 bases, in that order; junction bases with no gene match: 10. The CDR3 sequence is 16 residues long. The CDR3 sequence is CAISGVGTGENYGYTF. The CDR3 coding sequence is TGTGCCATCAGTGGCGTCGGAACAGGGGAAAACTATGGCTACACCTTC.

This chain links TRBV10-1 with TRBJ2-2, with 13 bases that match TRBD2. The CDR3 is 16 amino acids. Germline V gene lookup returns CDR1 WNHNN and CDR2 SYGVQD (reference sequence). With 3 bases clipped from V and 4 bases from J, the junction kept 2 bases outside the gene matches. CDR3 sequence (DNA): TGCGCCAGCAGTGACGGACTAGCGGGAGCCACCGGGGAGCTGTTTTTT. Translation: CASSDGLAGATGELFF.

V and J are TRBV9 and TRBJ2-2; 8 bases are shared with TRBD1. The CDR3 has 15 residues. The germline V gene has CDR1 SGDLS and CDR2 YYNGEE. V lost 4 bases, J lost 7 bases, and 9 bases stayed unmatched. The CDR3 loop reads CASSQRQGSFGELFF. The CDR3, as DNA: TGTGCCAGCAGCCAACGACAGGGGAGTTTCGGGGAGCTGTTTTTT.

CDR3 region: CASSLGHSYNEQFF. The CDR3 DNA follows: TGCGCCAGCAGCTTGGGGCACTCCTACAATGAGCAGTTCTTC. J is TRBJ2-1 and V is TRBV5-1; D unresolved. V was pared by 0 bases and J by 0 bases, with 4 bases between. The germline V gene has CDR1 SGHRS and CDR2 YFSETQ. The CDR3 has 14 residues.

A remark on this clone: One junction end does not reproduce the germline sequence, and a read error may be involved. The chain joins TRBV4-1 to TRBJ2-7, with 9 bases matching TRBD1. This CDR3 spans 15 amino acids. Germline V lookup: CDR1 MGHRA, CDR2 YSYEKL. Here the CDR3 reads CASSQEHGQGTGQVF. CDR3 in DNA: TGCGCCAGCAGCCAAGAGCACGGACAGGGGACAGGACAGGTCTTC.

V gene TRBV28 combines with J gene TRBJ1-5; TRBD1 matches 9 bases. V lost 6 bases, J lost 4 bases, and 22 bases stayed unmatched. Germline V CDR1 and CDR2: MDHEN, SYDVKM. CDR3 size: 20 residues. In DNA form, the CDR3 reads TGTGCCAGCAGCCGCTGGAGGACAGGGGCCTCTATCGCCGTAAATCAGCCCCAGCATTTT. Amino acids: CASSRWRTGASIAVNQPQHF.

This clone is a singleton in its sample. One end of the junction is discordant with germline, which a read error may explain. The chain links TRBV27 to TRBJ2-5, with 7 bases aligning to TRBD2. The CDR3 runs to 15 residues. Germline CDR1 is MNHEY and CDR2 is SMNVEV (reference sequence). The DNA of the CDR3 is TGTGCCAGCAGTTCGCTAGCGGTAACAAGAGAGGCCCAGTACTTC. Translated, it gives CASSSLAVTREAQYF.

The V gene is TRBV10-1, the J gene TRBJ1-2; D is unresolved. The CDR3 spans 13 residues. Trimming shortened V by 5 bases and J by 0 bases, and 7 bases separated the two germline ends. CDR1 and CDR2 from the germline V gene are WNHNN and SYGVQD (reference sequence). The chain's CDR3 is CASSLDPNYGYTF. The CDR3 coding sequence is TGCGCCAGCAGTCTAGACCCTAACTATGGCTACACCTTC.

This CDR3 is CATSTGGLNQPQHF. CDR3 sequence (DNA): TGTGCCACTAGCACAGGGGGACTAAATCAGCCCCAGCATTTT. The gene calls are TRBV10-3 and TRBJ1-5; 8 positions agree with TRBD1. Germline CDR1 ENHRY, CDR2 SYGVKD. J was trimmed by 4 bases and V by 10 bases; bases with no gene match: 9. The CDR3 spans 14 residues.

The chain carries TRBV19 and TRBJ1-5, with no clear D. The ends were cut back, 5 bases at V and 6 bases at J, with 14 bases in the middle. CDR3 length equals 14 residues. The germline V gene has CDR1 LNHDA and CDR2 SQIVND (reference sequence). The CDR3: CASSWAPSGQPQHF. For the CDR3, the DNA is TGTGCCAGTAGTTGGGCCCCCTCGGGTCAGCCCCAGCATTTT.

The genes are TRBV11-1 and TRBJ2-7; 10 nucleotides match TRBD2. Germline CDR1 SGHAT, CDR2 FQDESV (reference sequence). The V gene end was trimmed by 4 bases and the J gene end by 1 base; junction bases not matched to a gene: 4. This CDR3 region has 15 residues. The CDR3 DNA follows: TGTGCCAGCAGCTCCAGGACTAGCGGTTCCTACGAGCAGTACTTC. It encodes CASSSRTSGSYEQYF.

The rearrangement links TRBV19 to TRBJ2-3, with a tentative D call TRBD1 (6 bases). The CDR3 is made up of 15 amino acids. V gave up 5 bases and J gave up 2 bases, with 14 bases separating them. The germline CDR1 and CDR2 sequences are LNHDA and SQIVND (reference sequence). Here the CDR3 DNA reads TGTGCCAGTAGTCCACCAGACAGGTTCACAGATACGCAGTATTTT. This sequence encodes CASSPPDRFTDTQYF.

The chain joins TRBV9 to TRBJ2-7, with D possibly being TRBD1 (7 bases). This CDR3 spans 14 amino acids. Germline V gives CDR1 SGDLS, CDR2 YYNGEE. Trimming removed 4 bases from V and 4 bases from J, with 15 bases in between. The CDR3 spells CASSPGGQIYEQYF. In DNA form, the CDR3 reads TGTGCCAGCAGCCCCGGGGGACAGATTTACGAGCAGTACTTC.

V and J are TRBV6-1 and TRBJ2-1; either TRBD1 or TRBD2 may fit D (5 bases each). Germline CDR1 is MNHNS and CDR2 is SASEGT. V lost 0 bases and J 3 bases, leaving 15 bases between the germline ends. This CDR3 has 17 residues. CDR3 protein: CASSEAGDGAGYNEQFF. In nucleotides, the CDR3 is TGTGCCAGCAGTGAAGCGGGGGATGGCGCTGGCTACAATGAGCAGTTCTTC.

A note on this clone: The sample has other DNA sequences that encode this CDR3 too. This chain links TRBV7-9 with TRBJ1-1; possibly TRBD1 for D (5 bases). Germline values: CDR1 SEHNR, CDR2 FQNEAQ (reference sequence). Between the trimmed V and J ends, which lost 1 base and 8 bases, there was a span of 11 bases. The CDR3 loop spans 13 amino acids. In DNA form, the CDR3 reads TGTGCCAGCAGCTTAGAGAGAGGGGCCGAAGCTTTCTTT. This encodes CASSLERGAEAFF.

The CDR3 nucleotides read TGTGCCAGCAGTGGGGGACAGGGGGACTATGGCTACACCTTC. Its translation is CASSGGQGDYGYTF. V gene TRBV25-1 combines with J gene TRBJ1-2; 11 bases align to TRBD1. Germline CDR1 and CDR2: MGHDK and SYGVNS. Trimming took 4 bases from V and 3 from J; bases not matched to a gene: 1. The CDR3 extends over 14 amino acids.

CDR3 sequence: CATSRLGTRNEQFF. The CDR3 DNA reads TGTGCCACCAGCAGGCTCGGGACTAGAAATGAGCAGTTCTTC. The genes are TRBV15 and TRBJ2-1; 8 bases fit TRBD2. This CDR3 contains 14 residues. The germline gives CDR1 LNHNV, CDR2 YYDKDF (reference sequence). With 3 bases clipped from V and 7 bases from J, the junction kept 5 bases outside the gene matches.

The V call is TRBV4-3, the J call TRBJ1-2; D remains unclear. From germline, CDR1 is LGHNA and CDR2 YSLEER. This CDR3 spans 13 amino acids. The V gene lost 4 bases and the J gene lost 8 bases, with 14 bases spanning the gap. The CDR3 nucleotides read TGCGCCAGCAGCCTCGCAGGATCCTGGGGCTACACCTTC. This codes for CASSLAGSWGYTF.